These T cell receptor beta chains were read from a single sample in a study of regulatory T cells in long-lasting Graves disease. TCRdb recomputed calls from the multiplex PCR reads with MiXCR, one row per CDR3 protein. The sample records roughly 420,000 distinct CDR3 sequences, roughly 17% being singletons. These data were also reused for a study on T cells in Graves' hyperthyroidism and ophthalmopathy.

Sequencing used peripheral blood mononuclear cells (PBMCs), obtained at new diagnosis, from a patient treated with antithyroid drugs. These receptor sequences come from a woman between 18 and 29 years old with Graves disease. Both conserved end residues are part of each CDR3. D genes are given only for firm matches. Part of the rows lack a size; the others show once, few, many or a class for expanded clones.

>TRBJ2-3|NA|TRBV4-1|NA|14
TGCGCCAGCAGCCGGGACGAGAGCGCAGATACGCAGTATTTT
CASSRDESADTQYF
>TRBJ2-2|NA|TRBV28|many|11
TGTGCCAGCAGATATATCGGGGAGCTGTTTTTT
CASRYIGELFF
>TRBJ1-1|NA|TRBV12-3/TRBV12-4|many|15
TGTGCCAGCAGTTCCTCAGGGGTTGCTCACACTGAAGCTTTCTTT
CASSSSGVAHTEAFF
>TRBJ2-1|NA|TRBV2|few|13
TGTGCCAGCCGGACAGATGGATACAATGAGCAGTTCTTC
CASRTDGYNEQFF
>TRBJ2-1|TRBD2|TRBV10-3|NA|17
TGTGCCATCAGTGCGGGTAGCGGGAGTGACACCTACAATGAGCAGTTCTTC
CAISAGSGSDTYNEQFF
>TRBJ2-7|NA|TRBV12-3/TRBV12-4|many|15
TGTGCCAGCACCCTTGGCGAGAGGACCCGCTACGAGCAGTACTTC
CASTLGERTRYEQYF
>TRBJ1-6|NA|TRBV20-1|NA|15
TGCAGTGCTAGAGTTCAGGCTGCGAGTAATTCACCCCTCCACTTT
CSARVQAASNSPLHF
>TRBJ1-1|NA|TRBV30|NA|15
TGTGCCTGGAGTCCACCTGACAGTGGAAACACTGAAGCTTTCTTT
CAWSPPDSGNTEAFF
>TRBJ2-5|NA|TRBV13|NA|16
TGTGCCAGCAGCCAACCAGAGACTAATTTCCAAGAGACCCAGTACTTC
CASSQPETNFQETQYF
>TRBJ2-7|NA|TRBV28|many|14
TGTGCCAGCAGTCGAGGGAGGTCCTCCTACGAGCAGTACTTC
CASSRGRSSYEQYF
>TRBJ2-5|NA|TRBV30|many|14
TGTGCCTGGAGTGTACTGGCAGGGCAAGAGACCCAGTACTTC
CAWSVLAGQETQYF
>TRBJ2-5|NA|TRBV9|NA|13
TGTGCCAGCAGCCGAGGGGATCAAGAGACCCAGTACTTC
CASSRGDQETQYF
>TRBJ2-2|TRBD2|TRBV20-1|NA|16
TGCAGTGCTAGACCACTAGCGGGAGGTGACACCGGGGAGCTGTTTTTT
CSARPLAGGDTGELFF
>TRBJ1-1|NA|TRBV29-1|NA|12
TGCAGCGTTGAAGTAAGGAACACTGAAGCTTTCTTT
CSVEVRNTEAFF
>TRBJ2-2|TRBD2|TRBV28|many|18
TGTGCCAGCAGTTTACGTGGACTAGCGGGAGAGGACACCGGGGAGCTGTTTTTT
CASSLRGLAGEDTGELFF
>TRBJ1-2|TRBD1|TRBV6-4|NA|15
TGTGCCAGCAGTTACCGGGACAGCGGAAACTATGGCTACACCTTC
CASSYRDSGNYGYTF
>TRBJ2-1|TRBD2|TRBV20-1|many|16
TGCAGTGCTCTGGGACTAGCGGGAGGGCCGTTCTATGAGCAGTTCTTC
CSALGLAGGPFYEQFF
>TRBJ2-1|TRBD1|TRBV10-3|many|13
TGTGCCACAGGGACAGACCATTACAATGAGCAGTTCTTC
CATGTDHYNEQFF
>TRBJ2-7|TRBD2|TRBV7-9|many|13
TGTGCCAGCAGCCGACCGGGAGGGGCCGAGCAGTACTTC
CASSRPGGAEQYF
>TRBJ2-7|NA|TRBV7-9|few|16
TGTGCCAGCAGCCCACTGGCCGTGAAGGGCTTCTACGACCAGTACTTC
CASSPLAVKGFYDQYF
>TRBJ1-1|TRBD1|TRBV28|many|17
TGTGCCAGCACGGGTGCGGGACAGGGTTTTGGTGACACTGAAGCTTTCTTT
CASTGAGQGFGDTEAFF
>TRBJ2-1|TRBD1|TRBV9|few|13
TGTGCCAGCAGCGGGGGACAGGGGAGTGAGCAGTTCTTC
CASSGGQGSEQFF
>TRBJ2-7|TRBD2|TRBV20-1|many|17
TGCAGTGCTAGAGATTTTGCTAGCGGGAGGGCCAACTACGAGCAGTACTTC
CSARDFASGRANYEQYF
>TRBJ2-5|NA|TRBV9|NA|15
TGTGCCAGCAGCGTAGTTCAGGACTTGTCAGGGACCCAGTACTTC
CASSVVQDLSGTQYF
>TRBJ2-1|TRBD2|TRBV7-9|few|21
TGTGCCAGCAGGAACAACCTGGGGGGGACTAGCGGGAGGAGGTTCTACAATGAGCAGTTCTTC
CASRNNLGGTSGRRFYNEQFF
>TRBJ1-1|NA|TRBV12-3/TRBV12-4|many|12
TGTGCCAGCAGTCCTTGGAACACTGAAGCTTTCTTT
CASSPWNTEAFF
>TRBJ2-7|NA|TRBV28|many|13
TGTGCCAGCACCAGACAGCGAATCTACGAGCAGTACTTC
CASTRQRIYEQYF
>TRBJ2-7|NA|TRBV20-1|few|13
TGCAGTGCCAGTCTAGGGGCCATAAGAGAGCAGTACTTC
CSASLGAIREQYF
>TRBJ2-1|TRBD1|TRBV6-5|NA|14
TGTGCCAGCAGTTACTCGACAGGGTACAATGAGCAGTTCTTC
CASSYSTGYNEQFF
>TRBJ1-1|NA|TRBV20-1|once|13
TGCAGTGCTAGAGGCGGCCCGAACATTGAAGCTTTCTTT
CSARGGPNIEAFF
>TRBJ2-2|TRBD1|TRBV27|few|15
TGTGCCAGCAGTCCCGTACAGGGGGTCAGCGGGGAGCTGTTTTTT
CASSPVQGVSGELFF
>TRBJ1-5|NA|TRBV18|once|15
TGTGCCAGCTCACCTGGGGACATTAGCAATCAGCCCCATCATTTT
CASSPGDISNQPHHF
>TRBJ2-7|TRBD2|TRBV3-1|NA|15
TGTGCCAGCAGCCAAGGCTGGACTAGCGTCTACGAGCAGTACTTC
CASSQGWTSVYEQYF
>TRBJ2-7|NA|TRBV20-1|many|12
TGCAGTGCTAGCCCAGGGGTCTACGAGCAGTACTTC
CSASPGVYEQYF
>TRBJ1-5|NA|TRBV28|many|14
TGTGCCAGCAGTACTCAGGAGCCCTGGGGACCCCAGCATTTT
CASSTQEPWGPQHF
>TRBJ2-7|TRBD1|TRBV13|NA|14
TGTGCCAGCAGCTCCAGGGGGTATACCTACGAGCAGTACTTC
CASSSRGYTYEQYF
>TRBJ2-7|TRBD1|TRBV28|many|16
TGTGCCAGCAGTTTATCACTTCGACAGGGGGTTTATCTTCAGTACTTC
CASSLSLRQGVYLQYF